One and the same sample provided the 14 T cell receptor beta chains below, sequenced in a study of CD8 T cells in Susac syndrome. A quantity of about 0.5 to 1 ug RNA underwent reverse transcription using random hexamers. TCRdb re-called the immunoSEQ multiplex PCR reads through MiXCR, storing one row per CDR3 protein. The sample shows about 140,000 distinct CDR3 sequences, around 93% of them seen only once. Sequences were obtained from CD8+ T cells from PBMCs. The origin of the receptors is a human donor with Susac syndrome.

A few counts support this clonotype. This chain links TRBV12-3 or TRBV12-4 with TRBJ2-5; 12 nucleotides line up with TRBD2. The CDR3 is 15 amino acids. V dropped 5 bases and J dropped 2; count of bases not matched to a gene: 3. The DNA for the CDR3 is TGTGCCAGCAGTCGGACTAGCGGGGAACAAGAGACCCAGTACTTC. This codes for CASSRTSGEQETQYF.

This clonotype showed up just a few times. The rearrangement links TRBV27 to TRBJ2-6, with a tentative D call TRBD2 (5 bases). Trimming shortened V by 8 bases and J by 1 base, and 6 bases separated the two germline ends. Germline-derived CDR1 and CDR2 are MNHEY and SMNVEV (reference sequence). CDR3 length equals 13 residues. The CDR3 is CASGSSGANVLTF. The CDR3 nucleotides read TGTGCCAGCGGGAGTTCTGGGGCCAACGTCCTGACTTTC.

V usage is TRBV6-5 and J usage is TRBJ2-7; perhaps TRBD2 as D (6 bases). The CDR3 sequence is 13 residues long. The V gene lost 7 bases and the J gene lost 4 bases, with 14 bases spanning the gap. Germline loops: CDR1 MNHEY, CDR2 SVGAGI. The CDR3 DNA sequence: TGTGCCAGCATCTCGGGAGATTCTTACGAGCAGTACTTC. Its protein product is CASISGDSYEQYF.

This chain links TRBV27 with TRBJ2-1, with D unresolved. Germline-derived CDR1 and CDR2 are MNHEY and SMNVEV (reference sequence). The CDR3 is made up of 17 amino acids. V shed 2 bases and J shed 0 bases, with 14 bases lying between them. CDR3 sequence reads: CASSLGVTGLSYNEQFF. The DNA for the CDR3 is TGTGCCAGCAGTTTAGGAGTGACGGGCCTCTCCTACAATGAGCAGTTCTTC.

This rearrangement joins TRBV4-1 to TRBJ2-1, with TRBD2 identical over 10 bases. Germline CDR1 MGHRA, CDR2 YSYEKL. The CDR3 runs to 16 residues. V lost 1 base, J lost 6 bases, and 6 bases stayed unmatched. CDR3 sequence reads: CASSQGLVAGGNEQFF. In DNA form, the CDR3 reads TGCGCCAGCAGCCAAGGGTTGGTAGCGGGGGGCAATGAGCAGTTCTTC.

The rearrangement uses TRBV5-1 and TRBJ1-5; D not certain. V dropped 4 bases and J dropped 6 bases, with 17 bases sitting between them. The germline gives CDR1 SGHRS, CDR2 YFSETQ. The CDR3 sequence is 15 residues long. CDR3 sequence: CASSPVGREGQPQHF. The DNA of the CDR3 is TGCGCCAGCAGCCCCGTCGGGAGGGAGGGTCAGCCCCAGCATTTT.

V is TRBV24-1 and J is TRBJ2-7; D could derive from TRBD1 or TRBD2 (5 bases each). Germline V gene data show CDR1 as KGHDR and CDR2 as SFDVKD. The CDR3 consists of 13 residues. Trimming cost V 7 bases and J 3 bases, with 12 bases left between them. CDR3 loop: CATSRDPHYEQYF. Written as DNA, the CDR3 is TGTGCCACCAGCCGGGACCCGCACTACGAGCAGTACTTC.

This clonotype was found once. The chain has TRBV28 and TRBJ2-3; no clear D gene. The CDR3 is 14 residues long. CDR1 and CDR2 (germline): MDHEN, SYDVKM. Trimming stripped 7 bases from V and 0 bases from J, with 11 bases between. CDR3: CASIGLASTDTQYF. The CDR3 nucleotides read TGTGCCAGCATTGGATTGGCTAGCACAGATACGCAGTATTTT.

The chain links TRBV30 to TRBJ1-2, with D unclear. V lost 2 bases to trimming and J lost 4 bases, with 11 bases between them. Germline assignment: CDR1 GTSNPN and CDR2 SVGIG (reference sequence). The CDR3 sequence is 13 residues long. The CDR3 here is CAWSPPATYGYTF. The CDR3 coding sequence is TGTGCCTGGAGTCCCCCCGCTACCTATGGCTACACCTTC.

The rearrangement joins TRBV3-1 to TRBJ1-1, with 8 positions matching TRBD1. After removal of 4 bases from V and 4 bases from J, the junction contained 5 bases not matched to a gene. Germline V CDR1 and CDR2: LGHDT, YNNKEL (reference sequence). This CDR3 has 14 amino acids. CDR3 in DNA: TGTGCCAGCAGCCTGATTGGGACAGGCACTGAAGCTTTCTTT. It yields the protein CASSLIGTGTEAFF.

This chain uses TRBV6-5 with TRBJ2-5; D might be TRBD1 (6 bases). The CDR3 is made up of 15 amino acids. CDR1 is MNHEY and CDR2 is SVGAGI in the germline V gene. The V gene lost 1 base and the J gene lost 1 base, with 10 bases spanning the gap. In DNA, the CDR3 is TGTGCCAGCAGTTACTTGGGGGCAAGCCAAGAGACCCAGTACTTC. Amino acids: CASSYLGASQETQYF.

CDR3 bases: TGCAGTGCATTGACAGGGAAAGAGCAGTACTTC. Residues: CSALTGKEQYF. This rearrangement joins TRBV20-1 to TRBJ2-7; TRBD1 aligns across 7 bases. Germline loops: CDR1 DFQATT, CDR2 SNEGSKA (reference sequence). The CDR3 length is 11 residues. Trimming cost V 6 bases and J 7 bases; bases outside gene matches: 6.

The sample holds one count of this clonotype. For the CDR3, the DNA is TGCAGTGCTAGAGATTTGGTGGCTTTTGGGTATGGCTACACCTTC. It encodes CSARDLVAFGYGYTF. The gene calls are TRBV20-1 and TRBJ1-2; D gene uncertain. Per germline, CDR1 DFQATT and CDR2 SNEGSKA (reference sequence). V lost 0 bases, J lost 5 bases, and 16 bases lay in between. This CDR3 comprises 15 residues.

The rearrangement joins TRBV30 to TRBJ1-5; weak D call: TRBD1 (6 bases). In germline, CDR1 is GTSNPN, CDR2 SVGIG (reference sequence). Trimming took 3 bases from V and 4 from J, leaving 16 bases between them. This CDR3 comprises 15 residues. CDR3: CAWRRYGQPNQPQHF. The DNA for the CDR3 is TGTGCCTGGAGGCGATATGGACAGCCAAATCAGCCCCAGCATTTT. Full variable domain (outside the CDR3, taken from reference TRBV30 and TRBJ1-5): SQTIHQWPATLVQPVGSPLSLECTVEGTSNPNLYWYRQAAGRGLQLLFYSVGIGQISSEVPQNLSASRPQDRQFILSSKKLLLSDSGFYLCAWRRYGQPNQPQHFGDGTRLSIL.